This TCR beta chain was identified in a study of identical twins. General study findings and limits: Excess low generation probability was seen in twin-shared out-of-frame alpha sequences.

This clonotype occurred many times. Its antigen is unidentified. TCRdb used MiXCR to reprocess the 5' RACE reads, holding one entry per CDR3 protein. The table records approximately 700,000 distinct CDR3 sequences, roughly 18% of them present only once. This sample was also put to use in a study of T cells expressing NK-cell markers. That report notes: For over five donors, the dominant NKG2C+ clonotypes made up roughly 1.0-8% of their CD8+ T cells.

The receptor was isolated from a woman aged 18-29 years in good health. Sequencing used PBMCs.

CDR3 amino acids: CASKGYNEQFF. Here the CDR3 DNA reads TGTGCCAGCAAGGGGTACAATGAGCAGTTCTTC. The chain links TRBV6-5 to TRBJ2-1; perhaps TRBD1 as D (5 bases). Germline loops: CDR1 MNHEY, CDR2 SVGAGI. The length of the CDR3 is 11 residues. V lost 7 bases and J 4 bases, leaving 5 bases between the germline ends.